This is a list of T cell receptor beta chains from one sample in a study of blood T cell repertoires in COVID-19. Method: immunoSEQ multiplex PCR; TCRdb's copy keeps in-frame clones and lacks some. The data contain about 110,000 clones, about 85% of them singletons. The sequenced sample was peripheral blood. The source is a man between 35 and 55 years old with acute or convalescent COVID-19. CDR3s include the opening cysteine and the closing phenylalanine or tryptophan. D genes are given only for firm matches. Rows may omit the clone size; those that give it use once, few, many or a size class.

v_call: TRBV6-6
j_call: TRBJ2-3
clone_size: .
d_call: .
cdr3_aa: CASSYGLASDTQYF
cdr3_nt: TGTGCCAGCAGTTACGGTCTAGCATCAGATACGCAGTATTTT

v_call: TRBV2
j_call: TRBJ1-3
clone_size: .
d_call: TRBD1
cdr3_aa: CASRTGGGNTIYF
cdr3_nt: TGTGCCAGCAGGACAGGGGGCGGAAACACCATATATTTT

v_call: TRBV10-3
j_call: TRBJ1-3
clone_size: .
d_call: TRBD1
cdr3_aa: CAIRTDRGHSGNTIYF
cdr3_nt: TGTGCCATCAGGACGGACAGGGGACACTCTGGAAACACCATATATTTT

v_call: TRBV29-1
j_call: TRBJ1-5
clone_size: .
d_call: .
cdr3_aa: CSVAGDNQPQHF
cdr3_nt: TGCAGCGTTGCGGGGGACAATCAGCCCCAGCATTTT

v_call: TRBV5-6
j_call: TRBJ1-6
clone_size: .
d_call: TRBD1
cdr3_aa: CAGGTGLGSPLHF
cdr3_nt: TGTGCCGGTGGGACAGGGCTAGGTTCACCCCTCCACTTT

v_call: TRBV18
j_call: TRBJ2-3
clone_size: .
d_call: TRBD2
cdr3_aa: CASSPPGSAGGKTQYF
cdr3_nt: TGTGCCAGCTCACCACCAGGTTCCGCGGGGGGGAAGACGCAGTATTTT

v_call: TRBV30
j_call: TRBJ1-4
clone_size: .
d_call: .
cdr3_aa: CAWRPNEREDGKLFF
cdr3_nt: TGTGCCTGGAGACCCAACGAGCGGGAGGATGGAAAACTGTTTTTT

v_call: TRBV29-1
j_call: TRBJ2-2
clone_size: once
d_call: .
cdr3_aa: CSVATTSNTGELFF
cdr3_nt: TGCAGCGTTGCCACGACATCGAACACCGGGGAGCTGTTTTTT

v_call: TRBV9
j_call: TRBJ2-1
clone_size: once
d_call: TRBD1
cdr3_aa: CASSVDHAGGLFDNEQFF
cdr3_nt: TGTGCCAGCAGCGTCGACCATGCAGGGGGCCTATTTGACAATGAGCAGTTCTTC

v_call: TRBV30
j_call: TRBJ2-7
clone_size: .
d_call: .
cdr3_aa: CAWSKGTYEQYF
cdr3_nt: TGTGCCTGGAGTAAAGGGACTTACGAGCAGTACTTC

v_call: TRBV7-3
j_call: TRBJ2-7
clone_size: .
d_call: TRBD1
cdr3_aa: CASSQDRAYEQYF
cdr3_nt: TGTGCCAGCAGCCAGGACAGGGCCTACGAGCAGTACTTC

v_call: TRBV7-9
j_call: TRBJ1-1
clone_size: .
d_call: .
cdr3_aa: CASSSSAVQTEAFF
cdr3_nt: TGTGCCAGCAGCTCATCCGCAGTCCAAACTGAAGCTTTCTTT

v_call: TRBV27
j_call: TRBJ1-5
clone_size: .
d_call: TRBD1
cdr3_aa: CASSDRGQPQHF
cdr3_nt: TGTGCCAGCAGTGACAGGGGGCAGCCCCAGCATTTT

v_call: TRBV19
j_call: TRBJ2-4
clone_size: .
d_call: .
cdr3_aa: CASSPRAPGKNIQYF
cdr3_nt: TGTGCCAGTAGTCCCCGAGCGCCGGGCAAAAACATTCAGTACTTC

v_call: TRBV4-1
j_call: TRBJ2-7
clone_size: once
d_call: .
cdr3_aa: CASSQELWGPNYEQYF
cdr3_nt: TGCGCCAGCAGCCAAGAGTTGTGGGGGCCAAATTACGAGCAGTACTTC

v_call: TRBV15
j_call: TRBJ1-5
clone_size: .
d_call: TRBD1
cdr3_aa: CATHNRGVSQPQHF
cdr3_nt: TGTGCCACCCACAACAGGGGGGTCAGTCAGCCCCAGCATTTT

v_call: TRBV7-9
j_call: TRBJ1-1
clone_size: .
d_call: .
cdr3_aa: CASSLALAEAFF
cdr3_nt: TGTGCCAGCAGCTTGGCCCTCGCTGAAGCTTTCTTT

v_call: TRBV10-3
j_call: TRBJ2-3
clone_size: .
d_call: TRBD2
cdr3_aa: CAISESGVGLAGAASTDTQYF
cdr3_nt: TGTGCCATCAGTGAGTCGGGGGTGGGACTAGCGGGGGCCGCTAGCACAGATACGCAGTATTTT

v_call: TRBV14
j_call: TRBJ1-2
clone_size: .
d_call: .
cdr3_aa: CASSQEEFGGHPPYGYTF
cdr3_nt: TGTGCCAGCAGCCAAGAAGAGTTCGGCGGGCACCCCCCCTATGGCTACACCTTC

v_call: TRBV5-1
j_call: TRBJ2-7
clone_size: .
d_call: TRBD2
cdr3_aa: CASSPILAGGSYEQYF
cdr3_nt: TGCGCCAGCAGCCCGATACTAGCGGGGGGGTCCTACGAGCAGTACTTC

v_call: TRBV11-3
j_call: TRBJ1-1
clone_size: few
d_call: .
cdr3_aa: CASSLENRMNTEAFF
cdr3_nt: TGTGCCAGCAGCTTAGAAAACAGAATGAACACTGAAGCTTTCTTT

v_call: TRBV3-1/TRBV3-2
j_call: TRBJ2-3
clone_size: .
d_call: .
cdr3_aa: CASSLAGLIKTDTQYF
cdr3_nt: TGTGCCAGCAGCCTGGCCGGACTGATAAAAACAGATACGCAGTATTTT

v_call: TRBV19
j_call: TRBJ1-6
clone_size: few
d_call: TRBD1
cdr3_aa: CASSNQGASPLHF
cdr3_nt: TGTGCCAGTAGCAACCAGGGGGCTTCACCCCTCCACTTT

v_call: TRBV10-3
j_call: TRBJ2-7
clone_size: .
d_call: .
cdr3_aa: CAISAGIYEQYF
cdr3_nt: TGTGCCATCAGTGCGGGGATCTACGAGCAGTACTTC

v_call: TRBV5-1
j_call: TRBJ2-2
clone_size: .
d_call: TRBD1
cdr3_aa: CASSFFRTGMAAGELFF
cdr3_nt: TGCGCCAGCAGCTTTTTTCGGACAGGGATGGCGGCCGGGGAGCTGTTTTTT

v_call: TRBV20-1
j_call: TRBJ2-7
clone_size: .
d_call: .
cdr3_aa: CSARGVHEQYF
cdr3_nt: TGCAGTGCTAGAGGAGTCCACGAGCAGTACTTC

v_call: TRBV7-2
j_call: TRBJ1-2
clone_size: .
d_call: TRBD1
cdr3_aa: CASSLAGQGGYGYTF
cdr3_nt: TGTGCCAGCAGCTTAGCGGGACAGGGCGGCTATGGCTACACCTTC